This TCR beta chain was documented in a study of cytomegalovirus exposure and HLA in healthy donors (dated by TCRdb to 2016 to 2017). General notes on the study: According to an earlier analysis of several hundred of the donors, 150 million to 200 million T cells yielded over 100 million unique TCR beta sequences and less than 300 Gb of sequence data. About 280 gigabases of sequencing data and around 80 million unique TCR sequences made up an early release that covered nearly 650 HLA-typed donors. Among the roughly 400 genotyped donors, approximately 81% belonged to the genetic ancestry cluster associated with self-reported Caucasian donors. The study aimed to test whether signatures of past pathogen exposure could be identified by cataloging public T cell receptors. The study used immunosequencing to profile the T cell repertoires of under 700 subjects and linked those repertoires to cytomegalovirus serostatus. In addition to the first cohort of hundreds of subjects, a separate validation cohort of under 150 different subjects was used. High-throughput TCR immunosequencing, statistical association of individual TCRs with disease status, and machine learning were combined to predict cytomegalovirus infection status. A later analysis re-analyzed previously published TCR beta repertoires from 666 donors and added high-resolution HLA genotyping to study TCR occurrence patterns. Rather than using new phenotypic data, the later analysis identified candidate immune exposures from TCR beta sequences and from how often those sequences occurred across donors. An earlier analysis of roughly 580 of the donors used high-throughput TCR beta sequencing to judge whether each TCR beta V gene segment behaved as functional or pseudogenic. Donor age, sex, ethnicity and CMV serostatus were collected together with the repertoire data. In a later genetic analysis, genome-wide SNP genotypes for about 55% of the 666 donors were used, and that subset was treated as a discovery cohort. Every discovery cohort repertoire had been produced on one sequencing platform. Class I and class II HLA loci were covered by the typing at four-digit resolution. Typing coverage varied by locus: roughly 620-640 donors for A, B, C, DRB1 and DQB1; more than 500 for DQA1; over 600 for DPA1; roughly 450 for DPB1. Because of strong linkage in the cohort, a few DR-DQ haplotypes were treated as single units for association and clustering. Among roughly 400 genotyped donors of the cohort, an average of approximately 240,000 unique TCR beta nucleotide sequences was sequenced per donor, of which roughly 17% were non-productive. Results and caveats for the whole study, not just this receptor: Assigning TCR associations to individual alleles was difficult when HLA alleles, especially DR and DQ, strongly co-occurred. An association between a missense DCLRE1C variant and V-gene and J-gene trimming of TCR beta chains was found in a later genetic analysis and replicated in an independent cohort. In both the original and validation cohorts, the classifier was reported to diagnose cytomegalovirus status with high specificity and sensitivity. Most TCR sequences were observed very rarely across donors, whereas some public TCRs were present in many individuals. A further reported finding was that TCR beta sequences accurately predicted the HLA-A and HLA-B alleles for most subjects in the first cohort. The earlier analysis of approximately 540 of the donors excluded fewer than 20 rarely observed V segments, including chromosome 9 orphons, because counts were too low. According to a later analysis, parvovirus B19, influenza, CMV and Epstein-Barr virus appeared linked to several top co-occurrence clusters. It was suggested by the authors that the approach could potentially be generalized to other disease states and immunological phenotypes. An earlier analysis of around 540 of the donors showed that most TCR beta V segments appeared in productive rearrangements either about 87% or about 30% of the time, which broadly matched IMGT annotations. Sequencing depth was assumed to be roughly uniform across donors in the presence/absence analyses, though that assumption may not hold. In this cohort, only TCR beta chains were sequenced, and detectable features were limited by the absence of alpha or paired-chain data. A few of the identified cytomegalovirus-associated TCR beta chains were confirmed in vitro to be specific for cytomegalovirus antigens. Some IMGT-functional V segments, including TRBV6-2 and TRBV6-3, could not be distinguished by the 87-base-pair reads and were therefore excluded. The sequencing pipeline was judged likely to have produced a cluster of highly shared sequence variants as a technical artifact. According to a later analysis, most CMV-associated TCR beta chains appeared to be HLA-restricted, and the HLA associations seemed to be driven largely by CMV exposure. Specific HLA alleles were associated with 15,000 to 20,000 TCR beta sequences at a false discovery rate of 0.05 in a later analysis. Linkage disequilibrium might explain the correlated functional status among segregating V segments, but an unknown experimental factor could not be ruled out. Compared with equally common non-associated chains, HLA-associated TCR beta chains in a later analysis were more clonally expanded and had lower generation probabilities. Compared with the 666-donor mean, donors in an Asian-associated ancestry cluster had fewer N-insertions in productive TCRs, according to a later genetic analysis. For the cohort, immune exposure information was limited to CMV serostatus. A later analysis found that TCR association rates varied across HLA loci, with DRB1 alleles showing the most associated TCRs and HLA-C alleles the fewest. The study listed around 160 TCR beta chains as associated with cytomegalovirus. HLA typing was unavailable for some donors at each locus, so association tests used only the typed subset.

Points on this clone: Its antigen is unknown. No quality values exist for individual bases; no much larger clone is one base distant.

The CDR3 contains 13 residues, cysteine and phenylalanine counted. The CDR3 DNA has 39 bases and is translated from base 1. V loses 1 base of germline sequence and J loses 7 bases, and the interval between the two ends is 12 bases. CDR1 and CDR2 (SGHRS, YFSETQ) derive from the germline V gene. The method behind the library was the immunoSEQ multiplex PCR assay. For the multiplex PCR, a mixture combining 60 forward primers for TCR Vbeta segments and 13 reverse primers for TCR Jbeta segments was used. The CDR3 region of rearranged TCR beta genes was amplified from genomic DNA with a multiplex PCR assay. The Illumina HiSeq System was used to sequence the amplified TCR beta libraries as 87-base-pair reads. The authors' analysis ran thus. A later analysis tallied roughly 78 million unique TCR beta chains across the approximately 670 repertoires, and approximately 11 million of those chains were shared by two or more donors. Raw reads were error-corrected and collapsed into unique sequences by a nearest-neighbor algorithm in which closely related sequences were merged to remove PCR and sequencing errors. V, D and J gene segments were assigned by aligning CDR3 sequences to IMGT reference sequences. For a sequence to be retained, a match of at least six nucleotides to both a V gene segment and a J gene segment was required. A rearrangement counted as productive if the CDR3 had no stop codons and remained in frame with V and J, and every other rearrangement counted as non-productive. CDR3 was defined by IMGT convention, running from the second conserved V-encoded cysteine to the conserved J-encoded phenylalanine. Sequences without an unambiguous match to a single V gene segment were excluded from the earlier analysis of over 500 of the donors. An earlier analysis of 500 to 700 of the donors classified V segments as functional when productive rearrangements were above 56.7% and as segregating when the standard deviation between donors was above 5%. To diagnose cytomegalovirus status from the catalog of TCR beta chain sequences, a statistical classification framework was built. In a later analysis, V and J genes were assigned by comparing TCR nucleotide sequences against IMGT/GENE-DB human TR gene sequences. Using the TCRdist pipeline, a later analysis assigned CDR3 sequences along with most-parsimonious VDJ recombination scenarios. In a later analysis, each TCR beta chain was defined by its CDR3 amino acid sequence together with its V-gene family, and reads lacking a unique V-gene family were excluded. To address suspected cross-contamination and a sequencing artifact, a later analysis removed approximately 590 highly shared, low-generation-probability nucleotide sequences. A later analysis calculated a clonal expansion index for each public chain from normalized within-repertoire ranks of inferred template counts. In a later analysis, generation probabilities were computed using a VDJ recombination model fitted to out-of-frame rearrangements, and the results were checked against IGoR. In a later analysis, TCR-TCR, TCR-HLA and TCR-CMV co-occurrence was scored with hypergeometric tests, and a repertoire-size bias correction was applied to TCR pairs. To estimate false discovery rates, a later analysis permuted the HLA or CMV assignments 20 times. A later analysis grouped co-occurring TCRs with DBSCAN, adding TCRdist sequence similarity when clustering within HLA-allele-positive subsets. Repertoires with fewer than 30,000 or more than 120,000 public chains, plus five repertoires with anomalous nucleotide sharing, were excluded from co-occurrence clustering. TCRdb obtained this table from immuneACCESS and retained in-frame rearrangements with V and J assigned. These tables miss some clones; where compared with another copy, unresolved V genes account for less than half of the shortfall, and the remainder is unexplained. The DNA gave D and trimming, while V, J and clone size come from that table. Here the sample has 95,000 to 150,000 clones; roughly three fifths occur a single time. The leading ten clones occupy less than 9% of the sample.

The cohort comprised 550 to 700 healthy bone marrow donors. Cohort members were all nominally healthy when sampled, although unrecorded immune exposures were likely present. The donor tested CMV seropositive and was one of the 289 seropositive cohort members. A peripheral blood sample was collected from each donor, and TCR beta sequencing was performed on peripheral blood mononuclear cells. Genomic DNA was extracted from the blood cell samples with the Qiagen DNeasy Blood Extraction Kit. The V and J genes are TRBV5-1 and TRBJ2-7; TRBD2 is possibly the D segment (6 matching bases). Input material: PBMCs. This clonotype was sampled from a woman in her forties in good health and CMV-seropositive. The CDR3 region: CASSLLGGREQYF. The bases are TGCGCCAGCAGCTTGTTGGGAGGACGGGAGCAGTACTTC.